These 5 T cell receptor beta chains share one sample of origin, sequenced in a study of CD4+ T cells in melanoma. TCRdb keeps only in-frame clones here, not all; method: immunoSEQ multiplex PCR. In the table there are 10,000 or so clones, over 65% of which are singletons. The specimen sequenced was cells from a culture (not recorded whether cultured in vitro). The receptors stem from a human donor with melanoma.

This sequence joins TRBV6-1 and TRBJ1-3, with D possibly matching TRBD1 (5 bases). The CDR3 totals 15 residues. Trimming took off 2 bases at V and 9 bases at J, with 17 bases between the two ends. In germline, CDR1 is MNHNS, CDR2 SASEGT. The CDR3 sequence: CASSERLGTRGTIYF. In DNA, the CDR3 is TGTGCCAGCAGTGAACGGCTGGGGACCCGAGGCACCATATATTTT.

This chain links TRBV27 with TRBJ2-1, with TRBD2 as a possible D gene (6 bases). CDR1 MNHEY and CDR2 SMNVEV come from the germline V gene (reference sequence). V gave up 6 bases and J gave up 2 bases, with 14 bases separating them. CDR3 length: 15 amino acids. The CDR3 region has the DNA TGTGCCAGCAGACTTGGGGCTAGCGCCTACAATGAGCAGTTCTTC. It is translated as CASRLGASAYNEQFF.

The chain uses TRBV4-1 and TRBJ2-3; a weak D match, TRBD1 (6 bases). Trimming stripped 1 base from V and 4 bases from J, with 21 bases between. The germline V gene has CDR1 MGHRA and CDR2 YSYEKL. CDR3 length: 18 amino acids. CDR3 sequence: CASSQGARSRGRADTQYF. CDR3 in DNA: TGCGCCAGCAGCCAAGGCGCTCGGAGCAGGGGAAGGGCAGATACGCAGTATTTT.

This clone was detected a few times. This chain uses TRBV18 with TRBJ1-1, with unresolved D. The CDR3 consists of 12 residues. Per germline, CDR1 KGHSH and CDR2 LQKENI. V dropped 3 bases and J dropped 1 base, with 3 bases sitting between them. This CDR3 reads CASSPGNTEAFF. For the CDR3, the DNA is TGTGCCAGCTCACCGGGGAACACTGAAGCTTTCTTT.

The V and J genes are TRBV5-5 and TRBJ1-5; TRBD1 aligns across 9 bases. V lost 3 bases and J lost 6; bases outside the gene matches: 7. The germline V gene encodes CDR1 SGHKS and CDR2 YYEKEE (reference sequence). The CDR3 extends over 15 amino acids. CDR3 protein: CASSSGTGSGQPQHF. CDR3 coding DNA: TGTGCCAGCAGCTCCGGGACAGGGAGTGGTCAGCCCCAGCATTTT.